The 30 T cell receptor beta chains below come from one sample, sequenced in a study of T cells in localized non-small cell lung cancer. The repertoire was sequenced with immunoSEQ multiplex PCR; TCRdb's copy has only in-frame clones and lacks some. The sample has about 550 clones, around 33% seen once. This specimen consisted of normal lung tissue next to the tumor, obtained before any cancer treatment. The receptors shown here come from an older female donor with stage I lung adenocarcinoma.

There are a few counts of this clone. This chain connects TRBV12-5 to TRBJ1-3; TRBD1 agrees at 9 bases. The CDR3 is 16 amino acids. Germline-derived CDR1 and CDR2 are LGHNT and FRNRAP. CDR3 DNA: TGTGCCAGCGGTAGTGGGACAGGGCACTCTGGAAACACCATATATTTT. This translates into CASGSGTGHSGNTIYF.

The chain links TRBV30 to TRBJ2-5; D is perhaps TRBD1 (5 bases). Germline CDR1 is GTSNPN and CDR2 is SVGIG (reference sequence). The CDR3 length is 12 residues. V was shortened by 3 bases and J by 5 bases, with 10 bases between the two germline ends. The CDR3 nucleotides read TGTGCCTGGAGGCAGGGTCGGGAGACCCAGTACTTC. This sequence encodes CAWRQGRETQYF.

The rearrangement links TRBV6-8 to TRBJ2-6; D gene unclear. V dropped 8 bases and J dropped 2 bases, with 7 bases sitting between them. The CDR3 runs to 13 residues. Looked up from germline, CDR1 is MNHGY and CDR2 is SAAAGT. CDR3: CASSYPGANVLTF. For the CDR3, the DNA is TGTGCCAGCTCCTACCCTGGGGCCAACGTCCTGACTTTC.

This clone has just one count. The chain couples TRBV18 to TRBJ1-2, with D tentatively TRBD1 (6 bases). Germline CDR1 is KGHSH and CDR2 is LQKENI. This CDR3 contains 14 residues. V lost 3 bases to trimming and J lost 3 bases, with 11 bases between them. In DNA, the CDR3 is TGTGCCAGCTCACCGGGAGGGGGAGACTATGGCTACACCTTC. It encodes CASSPGGGDYGYTF.

The V and J genes are TRBV30 and TRBJ1-3, with D tentatively TRBD1 (5 bases). V shed 1 base and J shed 4 bases, with 14 bases lying between them. The CDR3 sequence is 15 residues long. Germline-derived CDR1 and CDR2 are GTSNPN and SVGIG (reference sequence). CDR3 bases: TGTGCCTGGAGTGAGATGGGGGTAAGAGGAAACACCATATATTTT. Translating it yields CAWSEMGVRGNTIYF.

The V gene is TRBV15, the J gene TRBJ2-7; 10 nucleotides align to TRBD1. The germline V gene encodes CDR1 LNHNV and CDR2 YYDKDF (reference sequence). The CDR3 consists of 15 residues. The V gene end was trimmed by 4 bases and the J gene end by 0 bases; junction bases not matched to a gene: 3. CDR3 in DNA: TGTGCCACCAGCAAGGGGACAGGGGACTCCTACGAGCAGTACTTC. Translating gives CATSKGTGDSYEQYF.

The CDR3, as DNA: TGTGCCAGTAGTATAACAGGGTACAATGAGCAGTTCTTC. Protein sequence: CASSITGYNEQFF. This sequence joins TRBV19 and TRBJ2-1; D is perhaps TRBD1 (6 bases). Trimming cost V 2 bases and J 4 bases, with 6 bases left between them. The germline gives CDR1 LNHDA, CDR2 SQIVND (reference sequence). This CDR3 comprises 13 residues.

This clone has just a few counts. This sequence joins TRBV6-1 and TRBJ1-1, with TRBD1 as a possible D gene (5 bases). Germline V gene sequence: CDR1 MNHNS, CDR2 SASEGT. The CDR3 is 16 amino acids. Trimming cost V 0 bases and J 4 bases, with 15 bases left between them. The CDR3 DNA follows: TGTGCCAGCAGTGAAGCGCAGGCCCTGGGGGGCACTGAAGCTTTCTTT. Translation: CASSEAQALGGTEAFF.

This clone is medium-sized in the sample. The V gene is TRBV6-8, the J gene TRBJ2-1; D unresolved. The CDR3 length is 13 residues. V dropped 6 bases and J dropped 4 bases, with 10 bases sitting between them. The germline gives CDR1 MNHGY, CDR2 SAAAGT. CDR3 coding DNA: TGTGCCAGCAGCAGAGACACTTACAATGAGCAGTTCTTC. It codes for CASSRDTYNEQFF.

The J gene is TRBJ1-1, the V gene TRBV28; 7 bases fit TRBD1. V lost 5 bases, J lost 0 bases, and 9 bases stayed unmatched. The CDR3 contains 16 residues. Looked up from germline, CDR1 is MDHEN and CDR2 is SYDVKM. The CDR3 spells CASSKQSDRVNTEAFF. The CDR3 DNA follows: TGTGCCAGCAGTAAACAATCCGACAGGGTGAACACTGAAGCTTTCTTT.

This clone was found a few times. This chain connects TRBV6-8 to TRBJ1-2; 7 bases line up with TRBD1. The CDR3 runs to 12 residues. Germline V gives CDR1 MNHGY, CDR2 SAAAGT. V lost 6 bases, J lost 10 bases, and 8 bases stayed unmatched. CDR3 amino acids: CASRVSGQAYTF. CDR3 bases: TGTGCCAGCAGGGTCTCAGGACAGGCCTACACCTTC.

The sample holds a few counts of this clone. The V and J genes are TRBV9 and TRBJ1-3; the match to TRBD1 covers 7 bases. This CDR3 has 17 residues. The V and J ends lost 0 bases and 1 base, in that order; junction bases with no gene match: 7. Germline lookup yields CDR1 SGDLS and CDR2 YYNGEE. For the CDR3, the DNA is TGTGCCAGCAGCGTAGAAGGGGACAGTAGGTCTGGAAACACCATATATTTT. Amino acid sequence: CASSVEGDSRSGNTIYF.

V is TRBV19 and J is TRBJ2-3; 8 bases agree with TRBD2. With 7 bases clipped from V and 3 bases from J, the junction kept 3 bases outside the gene matches. The CDR3 has 13 amino acids. In germline, CDR1 is LNHDA, CDR2 SQIVND (reference sequence). The CDR3: CASNSGRTDTQYF. Here the CDR3 DNA reads TGTGCCAGTAACAGCGGGAGAACAGATACGCAGTATTTT.

V usage is TRBV11-3 and J usage is TRBJ1-2, with D uncertain. The germline gives CDR1 SGHNT, CDR2 YENEEA. V was shortened by 4 bases and J by 6 bases, with 15 bases between the two germline ends. The CDR3 has 14 amino acids. The CDR3 DNA reads TGTGCCAGCAGCTCCCCACAGAGAGCCCATGGCTACACCTTC. It codes for CASSSPQRAHGYTF. The entire variable domain, with the rest obtained from reference TRBV11-3 and TRBJ1-2, is as follows: EAGVVQSPRYKIIEKKQPVAFWCNPISGHNTLYWYLQNLGQGPELLIRYENEEAVDDSQLPKDRFSAERLKGVDSTLKIQPAELGDSAVYLCASSSPQRAHGYTFGSGTRLTVV.

This clone rates as large. CDR3 amino acids: CASRKGGEKLFF. For the CDR3, the DNA is TGTGCCAGCAGGAAAGGGGGGGAAAAACTGTTTTTT. The chain joins TRBV6-8 to TRBJ1-4; D might be TRBD1 (6 bases). CDR3 length: 12 amino acids. V was shortened by 6 bases and J by 8 bases, with 10 bases between the two germline ends. The germline V gene encodes CDR1 MNHGY and CDR2 SAAAGT.

This clone came up a few times. Relative to the germline gene, one junction end is altered; a read error may explain this. V and J are TRBV6-1 and TRBJ1-2; 10 bases agree with TRBD1. The CDR3 covers 15 residues. Per germline, CDR1 MNHNS and CDR2 SASEGT. The chain's CDR3 is CAISEGTGDNYGYTF. The CDR3 DNA reads as TGTGCCATCAGTGAAGGGACAGGGGATAACTATGGCTACACCTTC.

This chain links TRBV11-3 with TRBJ2-7; D not certain. CDR3 size: 14 residues. V was trimmed by 3 bases and J by 0 bases, leaving 9 bases between them. Germline CDR1 SGHNT, CDR2 YENEEA. CDR3 coding DNA: TGTGCCAGCAGCTTTCGTTCACGCTCCTACGAGCAGTACTTC. Translation gives CASSFRSRSYEQYF.

In its sample, this clone ranks as large. The rearrangement joins TRBV11-3 to TRBJ1-5; 8 bases map to TRBD1. Germline assignment: CDR1 SGHNT and CDR2 YENEEA. Germline trimming cut 4 bases from V and 8 bases from J; bases unmatched to any gene: 7. This CDR3 region has 14 residues. The CDR3 here is CASSSGQELEPQHF. Written as DNA, the CDR3 is TGTGCCAGCAGCTCGGGACAGGAGCTGGAGCCCCAGCATTTT.

This clone came up a few times. The V gene is TRBV19, the J gene TRBJ2-6, with D perhaps TRBD1 (5 bases). This CDR3 comprises 15 residues. Deletions cut 7 bases from V and 1 base from J, with 11 bases between. Germline V gene lookup returns CDR1 LNHDA and CDR2 SQIVND (reference sequence). The CDR3 loop reads CASTLSGSGANVLTF. The CDR3 DNA sequence: TGTGCCAGTACCCTTTCAGGGTCTGGGGCCAACGTCCTGACTTTC.

The chain has TRBV19 and TRBJ1-5; TRBD1 is a possible D gene (5 bases). Trimming removed 10 bases at V and 7 bases at J, with 17 bases between. The CDR3 sequence is 13 residues long. Germline V gene sequence: CDR1 LNHDA, CDR2 SQIVND (reference sequence). The CDR3 loop reads CATRDSQDQPQHF. The CDR3 DNA reads as TGTGCCACCCGGGACTCCCAGGACCAGCCCCAGCATTTT. The variable domain in full, with the rest retrieved from reference TRBV19 and TRBJ1-5, is DGGITQSPKYLFRKEGQNVTLSCEQNLNHDAMYWYRQDPGQGLRLIYYSQIVNDFQKGDIAEGYSVSREKKESFPLTVTSAQKNPTAFYLCATRDSQDQPQHFGDGTRLSIL.

The chain joins TRBV19 to TRBJ1-1; D gene unclear. Per germline, CDR1 LNHDA and CDR2 SQIVND (reference sequence). CDR3 size: 15 residues. V lost 0 bases to trimming and J lost 4 bases, with 12 bases between them. CDR3 residues: CASSIEPGLGTEAFF. DNA for the CDR3: TGTGCCAGTAGTATAGAACCGGGGTTGGGCACTGAAGCTTTCTTT. The full variable domain, completed using reference TRBV19 and TRBJ1-1, is DGGITQSPKYLFRKEGQNVTLSCEQNLNHDAMYWYRQDPGQGLRLIYYSQIVNDFQKGDIAEGYSVSREKKESFPLTVTSAQKNPTAFYLCASSIEPGLGTEAFFGQGTRLTVV.

Only a few counts were recorded for this clone. The CDR3 nucleotides read TGTGCCAGCAGCCCCCGGGACCGCCGTCTTGAAGCTTTCTTT. Protein product: CASSPRDRRLEAFF. The chain uses TRBV11-3 and TRBJ1-1; D may be TRBD1 (5 bases). V lost 5 bases to trimming and J lost 7 bases, with 17 bases between them. The germline V gene has CDR1 SGHNT and CDR2 YENEEA. CDR3 size: 14 residues.

This clone was seen a handful of times. This chain joins TRBV11-3 and TRBJ2-2, with TRBD2 matching over 7 bases. The CDR3 covers 17 residues. Germline trimming cut 2 bases from V and 0 bases from J; bases unmatched to any gene: 6. Looked up from germline, CDR1 is SGHNT and CDR2 is YENEEA. The CDR3 loop reads CASSLMLAASNTGELFF. The CDR3, as DNA: TGTGCCAGCAGCTTAATGCTAGCGGCCTCGAACACCGGGGAGCTGTTTTTT.

This clone came up a few times. The V and J genes are TRBV6-8 and TRBJ1-2; D not certain. CDR1 and CDR2 (germline): MNHGY, SAAAGT. The CDR3 has 15 amino acids. Trimming left V 5 bases short and J 5 bases short, with 18 bases between. The CDR3, as DNA: TGTGCCAGCAGTGTCCTTGGCGGGCAAGGATATGGCTACACCTTC. Residues: CASSVLGGQGYGYTF.

This clone is deemed large (0.1 to 1%). The chain combines TRBV6-8 with TRBJ1-2; D is ambiguous. V was trimmed by 0 bases and J by 4 bases, leaving 18 bases between them. Germline V gives CDR1 MNHGY, CDR2 SAAAGT. The CDR3 contains 17 residues. The CDR3 coding sequence is TGTGCCAGCAGTTACTCGAATAGGATTACTCGCACCTATGGCTACACCTTC. Translated: CASSYSNRITRTYGYTF.

This clone has just a few counts. This sequence joins TRBV28 and TRBJ2-5; TRBD1 aligns across 7 bases. Germline trimming cut 6 bases from V and 9 bases from J; bases unmatched to any gene: 7. The CDR3 contains 12 residues. Germline CDR1 and CDR2: MDHEN and SYDVKM. DNA for the CDR3: TGTGCCAGCAGCGCTTTAAGGGGGCCCCAGTACTTC. Protein: CASSALRGPQYF.

The chain recombines TRBV9 with TRBJ1-1; the match to TRBD1 covers 8 bases. This CDR3 region has 16 residues. The V and J ends lost 0 bases and 4 bases, in that order; junction bases with no gene match: 8. CDR1 is SGDLS, CDR2 YYNGEE, per germline. The CDR3 here is CASSVGAGGSGTEAFF. As DNA, the CDR3 is TGTGCCAGCAGCGTAGGGGCAGGGGGCTCGGGCACTGAAGCTTTCTTT. The full variable domain, completed using reference TRBV9 and TRBJ1-1, is DSGVTQTPKHLITATGQRVTLRCSPRSGDLSVYWYQQSLDQGLQFLIQYYNGEERAKGNILERFSAQQFPDLHSELNLSSLELGDSALYFCASSVGAGGSGTEAFFGQGTRLTVV.

This chain connects TRBV30 to TRBJ2-1, with 10 bases aligning to TRBD1. Germline trimming cut 2 bases from V and 4 bases from J; bases unmatched to any gene: 5. The CDR3 covers 15 residues. Germline V gene lookup returns CDR1 GTSNPN and CDR2 SVGIG (reference sequence). Here the CDR3 reads CAWSTGTGDYNEQFF. The CDR3 coding sequence is TGTGCCTGGAGTACCGGGACAGGGGATTACAATGAGCAGTTCTTC.

This clone is termed medium-sized. This chain joins TRBV6-8 and TRBJ1-1; no firm D call. Germline loops: CDR1 MNHGY, CDR2 SAAAGT. There are 15 residues in the CDR3. The V end was cut by 6 bases, the J end by 1 base, with 15 bases between. The CDR3 loop reads CASRRRETANTEAFF. CDR3 in DNA: TGTGCCAGCAGGCGCCGTGAAACAGCGAACACTGAAGCTTTCTTT.

The chain recombines TRBV18 with TRBJ2-7; TRBD1 matches at 7 bases. Germline V gene sequence: CDR1 KGHSH, CDR2 LQKENI. The CDR3 consists of 15 residues. The ends lost 3 bases at V and 0 bases at J; junction bases unmatched: 5. As DNA, the CDR3 is TGTGCCAGCTCACCGGGGACAGTAAGCTCCTACGAGCAGTACTTC. It specifies CASSPGTVSSYEQYF.